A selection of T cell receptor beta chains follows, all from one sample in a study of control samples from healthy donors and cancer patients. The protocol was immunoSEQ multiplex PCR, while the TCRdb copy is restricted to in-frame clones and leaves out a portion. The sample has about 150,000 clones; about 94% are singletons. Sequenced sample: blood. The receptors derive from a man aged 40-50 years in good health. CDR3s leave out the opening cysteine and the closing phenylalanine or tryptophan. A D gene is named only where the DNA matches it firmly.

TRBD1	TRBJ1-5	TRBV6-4	ASSDRQGEPQH
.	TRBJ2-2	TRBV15	ATSSWGGRAGELF
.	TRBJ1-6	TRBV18	ASSPVDSRDSPLH
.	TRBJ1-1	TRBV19	ASSSQGGGNTEAF
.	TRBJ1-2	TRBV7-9	ASSLGRGEESYGYT
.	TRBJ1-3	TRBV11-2	ASSATGSSGNTIY
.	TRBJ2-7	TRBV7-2	ASSFGKSYEQY
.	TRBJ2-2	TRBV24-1	ATSDRWDTGELF
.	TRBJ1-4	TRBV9	ASSVGVNEKLF
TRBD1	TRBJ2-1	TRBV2	ASSRDRGHEQF
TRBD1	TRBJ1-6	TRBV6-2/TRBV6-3	ASSSGTANSPLH
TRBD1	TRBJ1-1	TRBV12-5	ASGTDRLEAF
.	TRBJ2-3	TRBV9	ASSVAPQLSYTDTQY
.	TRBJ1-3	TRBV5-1	ASSLGHSGNTIY
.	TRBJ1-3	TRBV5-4	ASSEGDTSSGNTIY
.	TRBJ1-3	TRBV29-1	SVEGPGAGGNTIY
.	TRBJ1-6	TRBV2	ASSEGGRGNSPLH
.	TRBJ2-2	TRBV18	ASSPVLGELF
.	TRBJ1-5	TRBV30	AWSPGLGQPQH